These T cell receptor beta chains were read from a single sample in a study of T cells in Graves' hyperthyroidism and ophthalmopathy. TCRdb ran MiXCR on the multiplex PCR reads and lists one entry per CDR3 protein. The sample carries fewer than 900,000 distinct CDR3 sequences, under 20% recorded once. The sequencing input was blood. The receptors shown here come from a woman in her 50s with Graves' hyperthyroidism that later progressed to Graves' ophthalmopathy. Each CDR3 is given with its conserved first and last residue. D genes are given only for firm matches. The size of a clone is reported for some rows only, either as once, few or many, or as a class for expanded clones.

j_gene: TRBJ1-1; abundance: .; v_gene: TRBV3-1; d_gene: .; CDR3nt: TGTGCCAGCAGCCAAGAAGCGGGGGGACGAAACACTGAAGCTTTCTTT; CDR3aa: CASSQEAGGRNTEAFF
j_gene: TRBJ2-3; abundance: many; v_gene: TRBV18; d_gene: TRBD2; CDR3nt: TGTGCCAGCTCACCGGGGAGCGGGGGAAACACAGATACGCAGTATTTT; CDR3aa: CASSPGSGGNTDTQYF
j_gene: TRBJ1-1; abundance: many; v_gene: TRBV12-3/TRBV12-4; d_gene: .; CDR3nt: TGTGCCAGCAGTTTAGTACCCCCGGGTATGAACACTGAAGCTTTCTTT; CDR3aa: CASSLVPPGMNTEAFF
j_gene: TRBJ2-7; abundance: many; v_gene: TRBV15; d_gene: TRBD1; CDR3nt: TGTGCCACCAGCAGAGACGTGGGACAGGGCACCTACGAGCAGTACTTC; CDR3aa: CATSRDVGQGTYEQYF
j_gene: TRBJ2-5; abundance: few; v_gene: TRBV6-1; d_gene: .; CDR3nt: TGTGCCAGCAGTTCCCAAGAGTACCAAGAGACCCAGTACTTC; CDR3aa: CASSSQEYQETQYF
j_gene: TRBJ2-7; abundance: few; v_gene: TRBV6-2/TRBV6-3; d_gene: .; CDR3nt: TGTGCCAGCAGTTACAAGGGAGCCTACGAGCAGTACTTC; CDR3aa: CASSYKGAYEQYF
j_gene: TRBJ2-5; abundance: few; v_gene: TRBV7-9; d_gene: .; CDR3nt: TGTGCCAGCAGCTTCCGCCCAGGGGAAGAGACCCAGTACTTC; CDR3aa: CASSFRPGEETQYF
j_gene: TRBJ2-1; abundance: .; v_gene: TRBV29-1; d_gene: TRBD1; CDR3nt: TGCAGCGTTCAGGGGGCAGAATACAATGAGCAGTTCTTC; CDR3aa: CSVQGAEYNEQFF
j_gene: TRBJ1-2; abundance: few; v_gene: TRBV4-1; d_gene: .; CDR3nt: TGCGCCAGCAGCCAGGGGTTGGGCGCCACTAACTATGGCTACACCTTC; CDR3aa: CASSQGLGATNYGYTF
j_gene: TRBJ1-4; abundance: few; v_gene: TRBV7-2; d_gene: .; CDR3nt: TGTGCCAGCAGCCCATGGTCCAGGGCTGAAAAACTGTTTTTT; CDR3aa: CASSPWSRAEKLFF
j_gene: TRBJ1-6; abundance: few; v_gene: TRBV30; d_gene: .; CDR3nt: TGTGCCTGGAGTGTCTTGGAGCGGTCCAGGGGTTCACCCCTCCACTTT; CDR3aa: CAWSVLERSRGSPLHF
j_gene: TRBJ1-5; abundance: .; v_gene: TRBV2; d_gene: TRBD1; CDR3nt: TGTGCCAGCAGTGAAATTCAGGGGGATAGCAATCAGCCCCAGCATTTT; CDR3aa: CASSEIQGDSNQPQHF
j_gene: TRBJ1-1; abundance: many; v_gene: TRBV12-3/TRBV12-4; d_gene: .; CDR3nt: TGTGCCAGCAGAGTATCCGTGAACACTGAAGCTTTCTTT; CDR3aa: CASRVSVNTEAFF
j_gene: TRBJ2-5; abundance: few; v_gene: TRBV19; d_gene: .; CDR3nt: TGTGCCAGTAGTATGGCCGGTGTTCAAGAGACCCAGTACTTC; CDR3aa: CASSMAGVQETQYF
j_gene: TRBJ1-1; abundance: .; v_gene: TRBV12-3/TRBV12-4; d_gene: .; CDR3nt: TGTGCCAGCACCTCCGGAGTGGCGGGGACTGAAGCTTTCTTT; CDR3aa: CASTSGVAGTEAFF
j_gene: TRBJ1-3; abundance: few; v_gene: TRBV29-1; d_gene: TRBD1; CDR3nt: TGCAGCGTTGTCGGACAGGGTAGCTCTGGAAACACCATATATTTT; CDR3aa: CSVVGQGSSGNTIYF
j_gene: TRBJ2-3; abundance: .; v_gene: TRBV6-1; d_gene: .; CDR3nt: TGTGCCAGCAGTTCCTACGGGCGCGCAGATACGCAGTATTTT; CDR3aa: CASSSYGRADTQYF
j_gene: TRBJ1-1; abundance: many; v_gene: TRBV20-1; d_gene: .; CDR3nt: TGCAGTGCCCTAACAGGGTCCGCTTTGAACACTGAAGCTTTCTTT; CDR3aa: CSALTGSALNTEAFF